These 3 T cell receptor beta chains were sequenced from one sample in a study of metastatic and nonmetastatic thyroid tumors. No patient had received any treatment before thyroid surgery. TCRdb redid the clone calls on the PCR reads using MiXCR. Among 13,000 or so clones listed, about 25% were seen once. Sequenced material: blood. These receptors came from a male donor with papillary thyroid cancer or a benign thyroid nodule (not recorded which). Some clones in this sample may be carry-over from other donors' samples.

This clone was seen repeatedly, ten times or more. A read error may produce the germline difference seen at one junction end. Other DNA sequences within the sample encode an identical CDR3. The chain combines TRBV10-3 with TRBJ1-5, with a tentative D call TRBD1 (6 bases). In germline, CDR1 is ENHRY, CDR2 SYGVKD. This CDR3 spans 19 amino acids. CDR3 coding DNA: TGTGCCATCAGTGAGTCCACCTTGGACAGACCCTATAGCAATCAGCCCCAACATTTC. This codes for CAISESTLDRPYSNQPQHF.

CDR3 region: CASSVAGFTDTQYF. The CDR3, as DNA: TGTGCCAGCAGCGTAGCCGGGTTCACAGATACGCAGTATTTT. This chain links TRBV9 with TRBJ2-3; D is undetermined. The CDR3 loop spans 14 amino acids. Germline CDR1 and CDR2: SGDLS and YYNGEE. Trimming cost V 0 bases and J 2 bases, with 7 bases left between them.

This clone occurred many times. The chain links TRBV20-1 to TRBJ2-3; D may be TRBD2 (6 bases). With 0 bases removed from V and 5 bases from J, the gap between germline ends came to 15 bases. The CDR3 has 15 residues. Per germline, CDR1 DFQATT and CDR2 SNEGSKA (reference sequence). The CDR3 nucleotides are TGCAGTGCTAGAGATTCCGGACTAAGCGTAGATACGCAGTATTTT. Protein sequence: CSARDSGLSVDTQYF.